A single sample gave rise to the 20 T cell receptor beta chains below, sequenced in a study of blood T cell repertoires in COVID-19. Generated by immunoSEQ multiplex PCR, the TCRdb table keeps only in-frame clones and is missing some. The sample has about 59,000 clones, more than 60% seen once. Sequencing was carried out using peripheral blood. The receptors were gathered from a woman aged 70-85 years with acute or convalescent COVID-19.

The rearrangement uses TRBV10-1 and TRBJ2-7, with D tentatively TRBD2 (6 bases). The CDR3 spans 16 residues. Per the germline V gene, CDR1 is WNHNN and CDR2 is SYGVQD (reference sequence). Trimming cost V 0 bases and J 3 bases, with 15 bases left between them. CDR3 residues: CASSESSRGNRYEQYF. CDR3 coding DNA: TGCGCCAGCAGTGAGTCTTCGCGGGGTAACCGCTACGAGCAGTACTTC.

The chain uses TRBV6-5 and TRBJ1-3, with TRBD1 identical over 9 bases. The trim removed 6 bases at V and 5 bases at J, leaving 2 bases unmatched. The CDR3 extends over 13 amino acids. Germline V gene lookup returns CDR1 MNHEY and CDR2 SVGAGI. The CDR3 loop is CASSGQGRNTIYF. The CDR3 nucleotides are TGTGCCAGCAGCGGACAGGGGAGAAACACCATATATTTT.

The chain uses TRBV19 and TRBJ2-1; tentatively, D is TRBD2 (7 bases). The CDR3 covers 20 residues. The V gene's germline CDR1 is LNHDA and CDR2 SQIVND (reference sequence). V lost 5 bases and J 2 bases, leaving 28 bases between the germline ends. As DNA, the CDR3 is TGTGCCAGTAGTTCCCGTCGGGGGGCGGGGGCATCACTACCCTACAATGAGCAGTTCTTC. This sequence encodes CASSSRRGAGASLPYNEQFF.

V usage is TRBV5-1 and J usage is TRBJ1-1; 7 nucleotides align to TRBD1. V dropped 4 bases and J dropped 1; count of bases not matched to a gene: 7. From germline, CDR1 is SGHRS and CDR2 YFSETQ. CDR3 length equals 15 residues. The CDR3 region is CASSQDRVGNTEAFF. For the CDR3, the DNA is TGCGCCAGCAGCCAAGACAGGGTAGGGAACACTGAAGCTTTCTTT. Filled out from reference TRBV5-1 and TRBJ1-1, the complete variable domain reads KAGVTQTPRYLIKTRGQQVTLSCSPISGHRSVSWYQQTPGQGLQFLFEYFSETQRNKGNFPGRFSGRQFSNSRSEMNVSTLELGDSALYLCASSQDRVGNTEAFFGQGTRLTVV.

The CDR3 DNA sequence: TGCGCCAGCAGCTTGGTGTTAGTTTCGGAGACCCAGTACTTC. As protein: CASSLVLVSETQYF. The chain employs TRBV5-1 and TRBJ2-5; D ambiguous. The CDR3 sequence is 14 residues long. Germline V CDR1 and CDR2: SGHRS, YFSETQ. V lost 0 bases and J 5 bases, leaving 11 bases between the germline ends.

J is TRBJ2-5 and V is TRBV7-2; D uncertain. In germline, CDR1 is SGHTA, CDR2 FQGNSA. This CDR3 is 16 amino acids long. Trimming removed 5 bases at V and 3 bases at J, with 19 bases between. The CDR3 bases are TGTGCCAGCAGCCCGGGTAGGATAACGGGTGAAGAGACCCAGTACTTC. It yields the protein CASSPGRITGEETQYF.

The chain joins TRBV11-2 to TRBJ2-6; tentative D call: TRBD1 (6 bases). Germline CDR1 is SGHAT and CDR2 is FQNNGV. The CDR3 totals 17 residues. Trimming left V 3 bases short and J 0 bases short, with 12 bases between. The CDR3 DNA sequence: TGTGCCAGCAGCTTGGACAGCAGACGCTCTGGGGCCAACGTCCTGACTTTC. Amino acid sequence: CASSLDSRRSGANVLTF.

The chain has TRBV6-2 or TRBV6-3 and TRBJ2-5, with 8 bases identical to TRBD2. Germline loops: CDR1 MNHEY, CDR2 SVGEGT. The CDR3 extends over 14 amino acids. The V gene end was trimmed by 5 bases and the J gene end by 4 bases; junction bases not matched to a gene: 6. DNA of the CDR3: TGTGCCAGCAGTGCCCGGGGGGGCCGAGAGACCCAGTACTTC. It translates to CASSARGGRETQYF.

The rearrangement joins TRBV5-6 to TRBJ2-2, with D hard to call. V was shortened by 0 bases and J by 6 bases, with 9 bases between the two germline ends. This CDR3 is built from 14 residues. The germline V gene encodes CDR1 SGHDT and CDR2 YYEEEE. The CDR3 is CASSLGPQAGELFF. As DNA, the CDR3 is TGTGCCAGCAGCTTGGGGCCGCAAGCCGGGGAGCTGTTTTTT.

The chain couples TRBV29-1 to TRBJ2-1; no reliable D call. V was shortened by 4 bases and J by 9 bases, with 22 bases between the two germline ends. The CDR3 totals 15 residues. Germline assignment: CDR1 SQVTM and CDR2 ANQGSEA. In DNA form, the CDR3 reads TGCAGCGTTGCTGACGGGTTCCTGGGTTTGGGTGAGCAGTTCTTC. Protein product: CSVADGFLGLGEQFF.

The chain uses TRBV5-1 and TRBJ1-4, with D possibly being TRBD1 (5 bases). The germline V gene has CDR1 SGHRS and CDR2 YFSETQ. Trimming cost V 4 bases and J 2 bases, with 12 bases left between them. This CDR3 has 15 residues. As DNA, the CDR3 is TGCGCCAGCAGCCCGGGACGGGGGACTAATGAAAAACTGTTTTTT. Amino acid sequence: CASSPGRGTNEKLFF.

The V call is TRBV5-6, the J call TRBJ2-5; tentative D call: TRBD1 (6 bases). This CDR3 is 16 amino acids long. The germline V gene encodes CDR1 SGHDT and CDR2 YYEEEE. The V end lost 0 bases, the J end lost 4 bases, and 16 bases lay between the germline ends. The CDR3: CASSLGAGVPSETQYF. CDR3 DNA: TGTGCCAGCAGCTTGGGGGCAGGGGTCCCCTCAGAGACCCAGTACTTC.

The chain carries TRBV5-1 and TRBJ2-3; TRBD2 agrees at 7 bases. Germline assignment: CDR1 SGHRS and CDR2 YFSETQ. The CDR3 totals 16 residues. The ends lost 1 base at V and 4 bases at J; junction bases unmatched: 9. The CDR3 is CASSLWGGGSADTQYF. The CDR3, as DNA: TGCGCCAGCAGCTTGTGGGGCGGGGGTAGCGCAGATACGCAGTATTTT.

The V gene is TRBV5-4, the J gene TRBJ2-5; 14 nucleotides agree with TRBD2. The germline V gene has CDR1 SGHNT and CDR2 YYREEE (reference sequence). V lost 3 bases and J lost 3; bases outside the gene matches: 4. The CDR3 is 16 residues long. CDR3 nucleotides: TGTGCCAGCAGCTCAGGGACTAGCGGGGGTAAAGAGACCCAGTACTTC. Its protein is CASSSGTSGGKETQYF.

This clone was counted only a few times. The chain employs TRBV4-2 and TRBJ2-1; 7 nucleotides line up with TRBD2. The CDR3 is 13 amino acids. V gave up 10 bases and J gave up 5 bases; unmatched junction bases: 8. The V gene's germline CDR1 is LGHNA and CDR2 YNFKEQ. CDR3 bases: TGTGCCACACGACTAGCCGATAACAATGAGCAGTTCTTC. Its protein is CATRLADNNEQFF.

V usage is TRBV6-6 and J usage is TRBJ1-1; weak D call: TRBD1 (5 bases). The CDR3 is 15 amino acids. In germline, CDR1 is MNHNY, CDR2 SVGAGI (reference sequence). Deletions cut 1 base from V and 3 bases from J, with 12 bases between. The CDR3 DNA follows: TGTGCCAGCAGTTACTGGGGGGGATTGGACACTGAAGCTTTCTTT. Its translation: CASSYWGGLDTEAFF.

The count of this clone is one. The CDR3 loop reads CASSTGTTYYSGNTIYF. CDR3 nucleotides: TGCGCCAGCAGCACCGGGACAACTTACTACTCTGGAAACACCATATATTTT. The chain joins TRBV5-1 to TRBJ1-3; maybe TRBD1 (6 bases). This CDR3 is built from 17 residues. The germline V gene encodes CDR1 SGHRS and CDR2 YFSETQ. The V gene lost 4 bases and the J gene lost 0 bases, with 17 bases spanning the gap.

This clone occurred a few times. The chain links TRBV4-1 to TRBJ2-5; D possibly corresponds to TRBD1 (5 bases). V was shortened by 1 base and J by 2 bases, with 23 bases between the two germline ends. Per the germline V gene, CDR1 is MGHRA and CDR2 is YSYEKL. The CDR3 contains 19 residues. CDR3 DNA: TGCGCCAGCAGCCAAGGGGATGTAAGGGGCCTTCCTAGACAAGAGACCCAGTACTTC. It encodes CASSQGDVRGLPRQETQYF.

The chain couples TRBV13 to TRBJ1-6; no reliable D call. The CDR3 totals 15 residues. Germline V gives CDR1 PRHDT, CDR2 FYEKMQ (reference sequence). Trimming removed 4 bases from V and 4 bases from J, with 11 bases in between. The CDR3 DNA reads TGTGCCAGCAGCTCTGGGCGGGCATATAATTCACCCCTCCACTTT. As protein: CASSSGRAYNSPLHF.

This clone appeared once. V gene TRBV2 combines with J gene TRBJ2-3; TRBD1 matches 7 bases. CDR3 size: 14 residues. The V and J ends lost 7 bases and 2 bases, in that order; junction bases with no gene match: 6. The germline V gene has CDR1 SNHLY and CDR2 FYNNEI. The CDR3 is CASKRQGHTDTQYF. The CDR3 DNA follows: TGTGCCAGCAAACGACAGGGACACACAGATACGCAGTATTTT.